This T cell receptor (beta chain) stems from a study of cytomegalovirus exposure and HLA in healthy donors. Overall study: Earlier findings included over 90 million unique TCR beta sequences obtained from approximately 170 million T cells. Early on, a data release was issued that held 65 million to 100 million unique TCRs from HLA-typed donors.

Note on this clone: Antigen unknown.

General study results and limits: As was reported, the HLA-A and HLA-B alleles of most subjects were accurately predicted from TCR beta sequences. Later analysis identified a missense DCLRE1C variant that was linked to TCR beta V- and J-gene trimming.

Use of 60 Vbeta and 13 Jbeta primers characterized the PCR. Some clones are missing from TCRdb's copy, which holds only in-frame ones; the method was immunoSEQ multiplex PCR. Here the sample spans around 220,000 clones, about 75% being singletons. The sample comprised PBMCs. The clonotype originates from a woman aged 30 to 39 in good health and CMV-seronegative.

CDR3 amino acids: CASKGGGTGNEKLFF. CDR3 bases: TGTGCCAGTAAGGGGGGGGGCACGGGCAATGAAAAACTGTTTTTT. The chain links TRBV6-5 to TRBJ1-4, with D possibly being TRBD1 (6 bases). The CDR3 spans 15 residues. V lost 9 bases to trimming and J lost 5 bases, with 19 bases between them. The V gene's germline CDR1 is MNHEY and CDR2 SVGAGI.